This TCR beta chain was sequenced in a study of T cell changes during pregnancy in multiple sclerosis. Trimming removed 4 bases from V and 9 bases from J, with 16 bases in between. Germline CDR1 is GTSNPN and CDR2 is SVGIG (reference sequence). The CDR3 runs to 13 residues. Sequenced by immunoSEQ multiplex PCR; TCRdb stores in-frame clones only, minus some. The table shows around 57,000 clones, with 90% occurring only once. This specimen consisted of peripheral blood, obtained in the third trimester of pregnancy. V and J are TRBV30 and TRBJ1-5, with no clear D. This receptor was taken from a female donor in good health, enrolled as a control in a pregnancy study. This CDR3 is CAWNTPREGPQHF. In DNA, the CDR3 is TGTGCCTGGAATACGCCGAGGGAGGGGCCCCAGCATTTT.